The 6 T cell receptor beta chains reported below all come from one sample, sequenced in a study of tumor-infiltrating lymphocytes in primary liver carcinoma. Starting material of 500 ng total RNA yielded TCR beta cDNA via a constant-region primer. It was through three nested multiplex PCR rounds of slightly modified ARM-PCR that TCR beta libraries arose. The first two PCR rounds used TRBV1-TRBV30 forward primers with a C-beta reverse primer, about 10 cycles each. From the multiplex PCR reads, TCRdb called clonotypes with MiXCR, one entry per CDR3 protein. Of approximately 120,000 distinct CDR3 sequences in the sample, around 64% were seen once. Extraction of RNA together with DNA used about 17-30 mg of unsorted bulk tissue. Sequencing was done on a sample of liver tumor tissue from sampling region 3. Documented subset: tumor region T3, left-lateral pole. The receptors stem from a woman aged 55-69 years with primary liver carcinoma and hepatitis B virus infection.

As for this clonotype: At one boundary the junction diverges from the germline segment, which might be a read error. CDR3 region: CTSSQPGQGSYGYIF. CDR3 coding DNA: TGTACCAGCAGCCAACCGGGACAGGGGTCCTATGGCTACATCTTC. The V gene is TRBV5-6, the J gene TRBJ1-2; 10 bases align to TRBD1. The length of the CDR3 is 15 residues. In germline, CDR1 is SGHDT, CDR2 YYEEEE.

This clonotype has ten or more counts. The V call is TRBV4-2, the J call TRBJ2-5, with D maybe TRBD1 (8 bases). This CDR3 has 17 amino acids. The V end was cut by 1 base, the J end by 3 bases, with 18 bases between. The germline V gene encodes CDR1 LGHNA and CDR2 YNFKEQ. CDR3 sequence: CASSQGVYRGGKETQYF. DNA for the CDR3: TGTGCCAGCAGCCAAGGTGTATACAGGGGGGGAAAAGAGACCCAGTACTTC.

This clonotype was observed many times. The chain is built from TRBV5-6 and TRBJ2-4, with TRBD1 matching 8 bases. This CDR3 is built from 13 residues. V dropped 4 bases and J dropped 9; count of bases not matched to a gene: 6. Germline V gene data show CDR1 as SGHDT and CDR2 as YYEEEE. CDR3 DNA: TGTGCCAGCAGCAACCAGGGGGCAGGCATTCAGTACTTC. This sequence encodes CASSNQGAGIQYF. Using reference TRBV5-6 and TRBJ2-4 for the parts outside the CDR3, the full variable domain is DAGVTQSPTHLIKTRGQQVTLRCSPKSGHDTVSWYQQALGQGPQFIFQYYEEEERQRGNFPDRFSGHQFPNYSSELNVNALLLGDSALYLCASSNQGAGIQYFGAGTRLSVL.

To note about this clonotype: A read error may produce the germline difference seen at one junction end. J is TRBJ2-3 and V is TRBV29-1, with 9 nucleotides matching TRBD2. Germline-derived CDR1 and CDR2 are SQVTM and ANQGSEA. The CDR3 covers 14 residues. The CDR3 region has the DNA TGTAGCGGTGCGGGAGGGATCAGGACAGATACGCAGTATTTT. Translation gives CSGAGGIRTDTQYF.

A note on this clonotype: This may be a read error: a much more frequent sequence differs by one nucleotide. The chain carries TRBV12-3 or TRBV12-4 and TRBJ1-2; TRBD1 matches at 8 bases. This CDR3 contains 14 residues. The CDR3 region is CVGSTNGQGRGYTF. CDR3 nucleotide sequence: TGTGTCGGCAGTACAAATGGACAGGGCCGGGGCTACACCTTC.

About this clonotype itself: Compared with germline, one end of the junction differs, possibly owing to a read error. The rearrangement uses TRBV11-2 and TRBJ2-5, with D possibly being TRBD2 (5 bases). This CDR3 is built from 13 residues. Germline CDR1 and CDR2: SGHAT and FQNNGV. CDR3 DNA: TGTGCCAGCGGCTTACGGGGATCTCAGGACCAGTACTTC. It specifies CASGLRGSQDQYF.